The source of this T cell receptor (beta chain) is a study of human T cells and chemical hapten exposure. About the study: How much TCR each sample yielded varied, mostly because pooled library volumes differed slightly. Study outcomes and limitations: Counts of TCRs above 1 in 1000 frequency stayed unchanged with DPC sensitization.

Each cDNA molecule in the library carried unique molecular identifiers. Authors' analysis steps: Per-sample TCR counts ranged from about 23,224 to 690,600, median roughly 96,000. TCRdb ran MiXCR on the reads and lists one entry per CDR3 protein. These V and J calls derive from TCRdb rather than the authors' analysis. In the table there are 95,000 to 150,000 distinct CDR3 sequences, less than 10% of which are singletons. Total RNA extraction was carried out from unfractionated whole blood. In this sample, this clonotype turned up many times. Its cognate antigen is unknown. The clonotype comes from a human donor in good health. Some clones in this sample may be carry-over from other donors' samples. Input material: whole blood.

The CDR3 region is CASSQDSDSRNQPQHF. In DNA form, the CDR3 reads TGTGCCAGCAGCCAAGATTCGGACAGCCGCAATCAGCCCCAGCATTTT. This chain uses TRBV4-2 with TRBJ1-5; possible D gene TRBD1, 6 bases. The CDR3 contains 16 residues. Germline CDR1 reads LGHNA; CDR2 reads YNFKEQ. V lost 0 bases to trimming and J lost 2 bases, with 11 bases between them.